A few counts support the clone carrying this T cell receptor (beta chain). Antigen: not known. The CDR3 totals 15 residues. Germline lookup yields CDR1 SGHRS and CDR2 YFSETQ. V lost 4 bases and J 5 bases, leaving 19 bases between the germline ends. The data originate from a study of T-cell memory formation after mild COVID-19. Looking at the study overall: Largely donor-specific sequence clusters came from a couple of donors. Findings of the study overall: Pre-infection memory already had some responding clones, implying cross-reactive memory joined.

TCRdb independently ran MiXCR on the 5' RACE reads; one entry per CDR3 protein. The profile covers fewer than 650,000 distinct CDR3 sequences, with about a fifth appearing a single time and around 9.2% taken by the ten largest. V gene TRBV5-1 combines with J gene TRBJ2-7, with D possibly being TRBD1 or TRBD2 (5 bases each). The sequencing input was PBMCs or a T cell subset sorted from them (not recorded which). The clonotype was recovered from an adult woman who had mild COVID-19 (a few samples of this study predate the infection). Cell type and time point are not known. Written as DNA, the CDR3 is TGCGCCAGCAGCCTGGGGAGTGGGCCAGGGAACGAGCAGTACTTC. The encoded protein is CASSLGSGPGNEQYF.